Shown below are 27 T cell receptor beta chains from a single sample sequenced in a study of T cells in Graves' hyperthyroidism and ophthalmopathy. TCR beta CDR3 region amplification was performed from RNA transcripts. TCR CDR3 regions were first amplified by RT-PCR with HTBI primers. TCRdb re-called the multiplex PCR reads with MiXCR, one entry per CDR3 protein. The sample includes over 350,000 distinct CDR3 sequences, roughly 15% of them seen just once. Sequenced: blood. The source is a man between 18 and 29 years old with Graves' ophthalmopathy.

The sample holds many counts of this clonotype. The chain recombines TRBV10-3 with TRBJ1-1; the D gene is possibly TRBD1 (5 bases). Trimming removed 4 bases at V and 0 bases at J, with 24 bases between. The CDR3 runs to 19 residues. Germline CDR1 and CDR2: ENHRY and SYGVKD. This CDR3 reads CAISASRIAQGLMNTEAFF. In DNA form, the CDR3 reads TGTGCCATCAGTGCTTCCCGGATAGCCCAGGGACTTATGAACACTGAAGCTTTCTTT.

J is TRBJ2-7 and V is TRBV7-2; 7 bases are shared with TRBD2. V shed 2 bases and J 7 bases; nucleotides not matched to a gene: 8. From germline, CDR1 is SGHTA and CDR2 FQGNSA. The CDR3 consists of 14 residues. CDR3 region: CASSLSGVLWEQYF. CDR3 DNA: TGTGCCAGCAGCTTAAGCGGGGTCCTCTGGGAGCAGTACTTC. Combining the CDR3 with reference TRBV7-2 and TRBJ2-7 gives the whole variable domain GAGVSQSPSNKVTEKGKDVELRCDPISGHTALYWYRQSLGQGLEFLIYFQGNSAPDKSGLPSDRFSAERTGGSVSTLTIQRTQQEDSAVYLCASSLSGVLWEQYFGPGTRLTVT.

Ten or more counts support this clonotype. The J gene is TRBJ2-1, the V gene TRBV12-3 or TRBV12-4, with D maybe TRBD2 (6 bases). The V gene lost 10 bases and the J gene lost 0 bases, with 16 bases spanning the gap. This CDR3 is 15 amino acids long. This CDR3 reads CATLGRGASYNEQFF. The DNA of the CDR3 is TGTGCCACCCTAGGACGCGGGGCCTCCTACAATGAGCAGTTCTTC.

Concerning this clonotype itself: A read error is possible here, since a much larger clone lies one base away. The chain has TRBV11-2 and TRBJ1-1, with no clear D. The CDR3 totals 16 residues. From germline, CDR1 is SGHAT and CDR2 FQNNGV. V was pared by 0 bases and J by 1 base, with 12 bases between. The CDR3, as DNA: TGTGCCAGCAGCTTAGAGTTCCAGACAAGGAACACTGAAGCTTTCTTT. It specifies CASSLEFQTRNTEAFF.

This clonotype was detected many times. The V call is TRBV28, the J call TRBJ2-1, with TRBD1 matching over 9 bases. CDR3 length: 14 amino acids. Germline CDR1 MDHEN, CDR2 SYDVKM. Trimming at V came to 8 bases and at J to 7 bases, leaving 9 bases not matched to a gene. CDR3 sequence: CASSGTGKGNEQFF. As DNA, the CDR3 is TGTGCCAGCTCCGGGACAGGGAAGGGGAATGAGCAGTTCTTC. The full variable domain, in which reference TRBV28 and TRBJ2-1 provide the parts outside the CDR3, is DVKVTQSSRYLVKRTGEKVFLECVQDMDHENMFWYRQDPGLGLRLIYFSYDVKMKEKGDIPEGYSVSREKKERFSLILESASTNQTSMYLCASSGTGKGNEQFFGPGTRLTVL.

The rearrangement joins TRBV30 to TRBJ2-1; 8 positions match TRBD2. The germline V gene has CDR1 GTSNPN and CDR2 SVGIG (reference sequence). The CDR3 spans 17 residues. The trim removed 8 bases at V and 0 bases at J, leaving 15 bases unmatched. The CDR3 nucleotides are TGTGCCAGCAGCAGGACTAGCCCTCCAAGCTCCTACAATGAGCAGTTCTTC. This sequence encodes CASSRTSPPSSYNEQFF.

This clonotype was seen at least ten times. The chain couples TRBV18 to TRBJ1-1, with TRBD1 matching over 7 bases. Trimming cost V 0 bases and J 4 bases; bases outside gene matches: 11. The CDR3 runs 17 residues. Germline-derived CDR1 and CDR2 are KGHSH and LQKENI. This CDR3 is CASSPPQQGLLGTEAFF. CDR3 sequence (DNA): TGTGCCAGCTCACCACCTCAACAGGGGTTGTTAGGCACTGAAGCTTTCTTT. Filled out from reference TRBV18 and TRBJ1-1, the complete variable domain reads NAGVMQNPRHLVRRRGQEARLRCSPMKGHSHVYWYRQLPEEGLKFMVYLQKENIIDESGMPKERFSAEFPKEGPSILRIQQVVRGDSAAYFCASSPPQQGLLGTEAFFGQGTRLTVV.

This clonotype has just a few counts. Written as DNA, the CDR3 is TGTGCCAGCAGCCGTGGACGGGACAATCAGCCCCAGCATTTT. Translating it yields CASSRGRDNQPQHF. The V and J genes are TRBV9 and TRBJ1-5; no firm D call. Germline CDR1 is SGDLS and CDR2 is YYNGEE. V dropped 4 bases and J dropped 3 bases, with 11 bases sitting between them. The CDR3 is 14 amino acids.

This clonotype was recorded at least ten times. This chain uses TRBV7-9 with TRBJ1-1; the D is unclear. V was cut by 5 bases and J by 3 bases, with 10 bases left in between. Germline lookup yields CDR1 SEHNR and CDR2 FQNEAQ (reference sequence). The CDR3 extends over 13 amino acids. The CDR3 sequence: CASSTGPDTEAFF. In DNA, the CDR3 is TGTGCCAGCAGCACCGGACCGGACACTGAAGCTTTCTTT.

There are many counts of this clonotype. The chain links TRBV9 to TRBJ2-2; 15 nucleotides agree with TRBD2. CDR3 length equals 18 residues. Germline CDR1 and CDR2: SGDLS and YYNGEE. The junction had 13 bases not matched to a gene; V was cut back by 5 bases and J by 8 bases. The CDR3 DNA reads TGTGCCAGCAGTGGGCACCGGACTAGCGGGAGGGCCTCTGGGGAGCTGTTTTTT. It translates to CASSGHRTSGRASGELFF.

This clonotype was picked up many times. The V and J genes are TRBV6-2 or TRBV6-3 and TRBJ2-2; TRBD2 matches at 8 bases. Losses at the gene ends were 0 bases for V and 0 bases for J; bases not matched to a gene: 9. This CDR3 spans 19 amino acids. Germline values: CDR1 MNHEY, CDR2 SVGEGT. DNA for the CDR3: TGTGCCAGCAGTTACTCCCGACTAGGACTAGCAGCGAACACCGGGGAGCTGTTTTTT. Amino acid sequence: CASSYSRLGLAANTGELFF.

The rearrangement links TRBV20-1 to TRBJ2-7, with D tentatively TRBD1 (6 bases). The CDR3 contains 14 residues. Germline CDR1 DFQATT, CDR2 SNEGSKA (reference sequence). Trimming cost V 0 bases and J 4 bases, with 13 bases left between them. The CDR3 bases are TGCAGTGCTAGAGATAACAGGGTTCTTTACGAGCAGTACTTC. Residues: CSARDNRVLYEQYF.

This clonotype was picked up many times. The rearrangement links TRBV12-3 or TRBV12-4 to TRBJ2-7, with D possibly matching TRBD2 (7 bases). The CDR3 contains 16 residues. Deletions cut 6 bases from V and 3 bases from J, with 21 bases between. CDR3 bases: TGTGCCAGCAGGGTGGGGGGGGCTAGCGGATACTACGAGCAGTACTTC. Translation: CASRVGGASGYYEQYF.

This clonotype occurred once. The V and J genes are TRBV7-9 and TRBJ2-1; no definite D call. V lost 3 bases, J lost 9 bases, and 6 bases lay in between. CDR3 size: 11 residues. The germline CDR1 and CDR2 sequences are SEHNR and FQNEAQ (reference sequence). The DNA for the CDR3 is TGTGCCAGCAGCTTGGGGTTTGAGCAGTTCTTC. It encodes CASSLGFEQFF.

This clonotype was detected a few times. V is TRBV7-9 and J is TRBJ1-5; no clear D gene. This CDR3 has 13 residues. Trimming removed 5 bases from V and 5 bases from J, with 10 bases in between. CDR1 is SEHNR, CDR2 FQNEAQ, per germline (reference sequence). In DNA, the CDR3 is TGTGCCAGCAGCCCCAGACTTGATCAGCCCCAGCATTTT. It encodes CASSPRLDQPQHF.

Regarding this clonotype: Germline and junction disagree at one end, which may indicate a read error. This sequence joins TRBV6-2 or TRBV6-3 and TRBJ2-3; D is possibly TRBD2 (5 bases). Germline CDR1 reads MNHEY; CDR2 reads SVGEGT. This CDR3 contains 14 residues. The CDR3 sequence: CVSSALDSTDTQYF. The CDR3 DNA is TGTGTCAGCAGTGCCTTGGACTCCACAGATACGCAGTATTTT.

The table lists this clonotype with a few counts. The rearrangement links TRBV7-6 to TRBJ1-4, with TRBD1 matching over 10 bases. Per the germline V gene, CDR1 is SGHVS and CDR2 is FNYEAQ. This CDR3 spans 18 amino acids. With 5 bases clipped from V and 0 bases from J, the junction kept 9 bases outside the gene matches. The CDR3 sequence is CASSTGTGDPTTNEKLFF. The CDR3 DNA is TGTGCCAGCAGCACCGGGACAGGGGACCCCACAACTAATGAAAAACTGTTTTTT.

This clonotype came up many times. The rearrangement uses TRBV13 and TRBJ2-7, with TRBD1 identical over 12 bases. The germline gives CDR1 PRHDT, CDR2 FYEKMQ (reference sequence). Trimming removed 4 bases from V and 5 bases from J; junction bases left unmatched: 6. CDR3 length: 15 residues. Here the CDR3 DNA reads TGTGCCAGCAGCTCCTCCGGGACAGGGGGCCACGAGCAGTACTTC. This codes for CASSSSGTGGHEQYF. Based on the CDR3 plus reference TRBV13 and TRBJ2-7, the full variable domain is AAGVIQSPRHLIKEKRETATLKCYPIPRHDTVYWYQQGPGQDPQFLISFYEKMQSDKGSIPDRFSAQQFSDYHSELNMSSLELGDSALYFCASSSSGTGGHEQYFGPGTRLTVT.

This sequence joins TRBV11-3 and TRBJ2-5; TRBD2 matches at 7 bases. Germline V lookup: CDR1 SGHNT, CDR2 YENEEA. The CDR3 extends over 16 amino acids. The V and J ends lost 4 bases and 0 bases, in that order; junction bases with no gene match: 8. The CDR3 sequence is CASSSGASGYQETQYF. CDR3 bases: TGTGCCAGCAGCTCCGGGGCTAGCGGTTACCAAGAGACCCAGTACTTC. Looking up the rest from reference TRBV11-3 and TRBJ2-5 gives the full variable domain: EAGVVQSPRYKIIEKKQPVAFWCNPISGHNTLYWYLQNLGQGPELLIRYENEEAVDDSQLPKDRFSAERLKGVDSTLKIQPAELGDSAVYLCASSSGASGYQETQYFGPGTRLLVL.

The V and J genes are TRBV9 and TRBJ2-7; D is unclear. V lost 0 bases, J lost 5 bases, and 15 bases lay in between. Germline V gene lookup returns CDR1 SGDLS and CDR2 YYNGEE. CDR3 size: 15 residues. CDR3 nucleotides: TGTGCCAGCAGCGTAGGTGTAGGGTTAATCGACGAGCAGTACTTC. Translated, it gives CASSVGVGLIDEQYF.

This clonotype occurred many times. The chain recombines TRBV6-1 with TRBJ1-2, with no clear D. Trimming shortened V by 3 bases and J by 2 bases, and 13 bases separated the two germline ends. The CDR3 length is 15 residues. The V gene's germline CDR1 is MNHNS and CDR2 SASEGT. DNA of the CDR3: TGTGCCAGCAGTGACTGGGTCAAGTCCAACTATGGCTACACCTTC. Translating gives CASSDWVKSNYGYTF.

This clonotype was found many times. The chain employs TRBV30 and TRBJ1-1; D is undetermined. Trimming shortened V by 2 bases and J by 12 bases, and 16 bases separated the two germline ends. CDR3 length equals 12 residues. Looked up from germline, CDR1 is GTSNPN and CDR2 is SVGIG (reference sequence). In DNA, the CDR3 is TGTGCCTGGAGTCCCCTGCCACGGCGACCTTTCTTT. This gives the protein CAWSPLPRRPFF.

This clonotype showed up just once. Germline is not matched at one junction end, which may reflect a read error. The chain recombines TRBV30 with TRBJ1-1; D gene ambiguous. The CDR3 covers 12 residues. Germline CDR1 reads GTSNPN; CDR2 reads SVGIG (reference sequence). Here the CDR3 DNA reads TGTGCCCGGAGTCCCCTGCCACGGCGACTTTTCTTT. Residues: CARSPLPRRLFF.

In its sample, this clonotype was seen many times. This rearrangement joins TRBV12-5 to TRBJ2-3; 7 bases agree with TRBD2. J lost 3 bases, V lost 5 bases, and 5 bases had no gene match. The germline V gene encodes CDR1 LGHNT and CDR2 FRNRAP. CDR3 length: 14 amino acids. This chain's CDR3 is CASGRGLPTDTQYF. The CDR3 DNA is TGTGCTAGTGGTCGGGGACTACCTACAGATACGCAGTATTTT. Looking up the rest from reference TRBV12-5 and TRBJ2-3 gives the full variable domain: DARVTQTPRHKVTEMGQEVTMRCQPILGHNTVFWYRQTMMQGLELLAYFRNRAPLDDSGMPKDRFSAEMPDATLATLKIQPSEPRDSAVYFCASGRGLPTDTQYFGPGTRLTVL.

This clonotype has a count of ten or more. The chain carries TRBV10-3 and TRBJ1-5; 8 bases align to TRBD1. There are 15 residues in the CDR3. The ends lost 2 bases at V and 6 bases at J; junction bases unmatched: 6. In germline, CDR1 is ENHRY, CDR2 SYGVKD. The CDR3 region is CAISEGQGGIQPQHF. The CDR3 coding sequence is TGTGCCATCAGTGAGGGACAGGGAGGTATTCAGCCCCAGCATTTT.

This clonotype appeared a few times. The chain joins TRBV7-9 to TRBJ2-5, with TRBD2 as a possible D gene (6 bases). CDR1 and CDR2 (germline): SEHNR, FQNEAQ (reference sequence). Trimming removed 5 bases at V and 5 bases at J, with 15 bases between. The length of the CDR3 is 14 residues. CDR3 loop: CASSIHGTVETQYF. The CDR3 DNA reads as TGTGCCAGCAGCATCCACGGGACTGTTGAGACCCAGTACTTC.

This clonotype was observed many times. The V gene is TRBV4-2, the J gene TRBJ1-5; tentative D call: TRBD1 (5 bases). The germline CDR1 and CDR2 sequences are LGHNA and YNFKEQ. Between the trimmed V and J ends, which lost 0 bases and 7 bases, there was a span of 16 bases. This CDR3 comprises 16 residues. CDR3 nucleotide sequence: TGTGCCAGCAGCCAAGAAAACAGGCTCGCCCTACAGCCCCAGCATTTT. This sequence encodes CASSQENRLALQPQHF.